These 18 T cell receptor beta chains share one sample of origin, sequenced in a study of regulatory T cells in long-lasting Graves disease. The sample's time point: newly diagnosed GD, antithyroid drugs for less than 3 months. Extracted RNA from PBMCs served as the source of the TCR library. Researchers made TCR beta libraries by using iRepertoire HTBI primers and running Arm-PCR on CDR3 regions. TCRdb re-called the multiplex PCR reads with MiXCR, one entry per CDR3 protein. The profile shows about 540,000 distinct CDR3 sequences, roughly 14% of them singletons. The sample was also reused in another study, on T cells in Graves' hyperthyroidism and ophthalmopathy.

The sequenced sample was peripheral blood mononuclear cells (PBMCs), obtained at new diagnosis, from a patient treated with antithyroid drugs. The receptors derive from a man aged 25 to 45 with Graves disease.

The gene calls are TRBV18 and TRBJ1-6, with D maybe TRBD1 (6 bases). Deletions cut 5 bases from V and 8 bases from J, with 16 bases between. This CDR3 has 15 residues. Germline lookup yields CDR1 KGHSH and CDR2 LQKENI. The CDR3 sequence: CASSRPGGAYSPLHF. As DNA, the CDR3 is TGTGCCAGCTCAAGGCCCGGGGGCGCATATTCACCCCTCCACTTT.

The chain links TRBV9 to TRBJ2-7, with TRBD2 matching over 12 bases. The trim removed 0 bases at V and 6 bases at J, leaving 4 bases unmatched. In germline, CDR1 is SGDLS, CDR2 YYNGEE. The length of the CDR3 is 15 residues. In nucleotides, the CDR3 is TGTGCCAGCAGCGTAGGTAGACTAGCGGGAGTCGAGCAGTACTTC. This sequence encodes CASSVGRLAGVEQYF.

The table lists this clonotype with many counts. V is TRBV24-1 and J is TRBJ2-5; D gene ambiguous. The V gene's germline CDR1 is KGHDR and CDR2 SFDVKD. V lost 3 bases and J 1 base, leaving 8 bases between the germline ends. The CDR3 is 14 residues long. CDR3 residues: CATSDIEGQETQYF. CDR3 nucleotide sequence: TGTGCCACCAGTGATATCGAAGGCCAAGAGACCCAGTACTTC.

This sequence joins TRBV10-2 and TRBJ2-1; possibly TRBD1 for D (6 bases). V was clipped by 3 bases and J by 10 bases, with 16 bases between them. Germline CDR1 is WSHSY and CDR2 is SAAADI. The CDR3 runs to 14 residues. As DNA, the CDR3 is TGCGCCAGCAGTGAAATAGCTGGGGGCGTAGAGCAGTTCTTC. It encodes CASSEIAGGVEQFF.

J is TRBJ1-4 and V is TRBV7-9; maybe TRBD1 (6 bases). Germline loops: CDR1 SEHNR, CDR2 FQNEAQ (reference sequence). V was pared by 3 bases and J by 3 bases, with 17 bases between. The length of the CDR3 is 17 residues. CDR3 loop: CASSLIFGQPSNEKLFF. CDR3 nucleotides: TGTGCCAGCAGCTTGATTTTCGGACAGCCTTCTAATGAAAAACTGTTTTTT.

This clonotype was picked up a small number of times. This chain joins TRBV13 and TRBJ2-2; D not resolved. The CDR3 covers 14 residues. V was shortened by 3 bases and J by 2 bases, with 7 bases between the two germline ends. Germline CDR1 PRHDT, CDR2 FYEKMQ (reference sequence). CDR3 in amino acids: CASSFTQNTGELFF. CDR3 nucleotides: TGTGCCAGCAGCTTCACACAAAACACCGGGGAGCTGTTTTTT.

This clonotype was found many times. The chain joins TRBV11-2 to TRBJ2-1; D is tentatively TRBD1 or TRBD2 (5 bases each). The CDR3 loop spans 15 amino acids. The germline gives CDR1 SGHAT, CDR2 FQNNGV. The V end was cut by 3 bases, the J end by 9 bases, with 18 bases between. In nucleotides, the CDR3 is TGTGCCAGCAGCTTTGAACGGGGCCCACGTCGTGAGCAGTTCTTC. As protein: CASSFERGPRREQFF.

The J gene is TRBJ2-3, the V gene TRBV19, with 7 bases that match TRBD1. This CDR3 is built from 15 residues. V was clipped by 4 bases and J by 2 bases; unmatched bases: 6. Germline-derived CDR1 and CDR2 are LNHDA and SQIVND (reference sequence). The CDR3 loop reads CASSRRTGSTDTQYF. DNA for the CDR3: TGTGCCAGTAGTAGAAGGACAGGCTCCACAGATACGCAGTATTTT.

The chain couples TRBV24-1 to TRBJ1-4, with 7 bases aligning to TRBD1. Trimming took 7 bases from V and 4 from J; bases not matched to a gene: 2. The CDR3 length is 13 residues. Looked up from germline, CDR1 is KGHDR and CDR2 is SFDVKD. In DNA, the CDR3 is TGTGCCACCAGCCGGGACAGTAATGAAAAACTGTTTTTT. It specifies CATSRDSNEKLFF.

This chain links TRBV27 with TRBJ2-3; D is perhaps TRBD1 (5 bases). V lost 4 bases to trimming and J lost 9 bases, with 11 bases between them. CDR1 is MNHEY and CDR2 is SMNVEV in the germline V gene (reference sequence). The CDR3 has 12 residues. The DNA for the CDR3 is TGTGCCAGCAGTTCCCGACAGTGGACGCAGTATTTT. Encoded protein: CASSSRQWTQYF.

The V gene is TRBV5-6, the J gene TRBJ2-7, with 9 bases fitting TRBD1. The CDR3 runs to 16 residues. Germline assignment: CDR1 SGHDT and CDR2 YYEEEE. With V trimmed by 4 bases and J by 0 bases, 8 bases remained unmatched. In nucleotides, the CDR3 is TGTGCCAGCAGCCGGGGGACAGGGAAGTACTCCTACGAGCAGTACTTC. Encoded protein: CASSRGTGKYSYEQYF.

The V call is TRBV30, the J call TRBJ1-4, with no clear D. The V gene lost 0 bases and the J gene lost 8 bases, with 10 bases spanning the gap. The CDR3 length is 13 residues. The V gene's germline CDR1 is GTSNPN and CDR2 SVGIG (reference sequence). The DNA for the CDR3 is TGTGCCTGGAGTGTAACAAGCGTAGAAAAACTGTTTTTT. As protein: CAWSVTSVEKLFF.

This clonotype was detected a few times. This chain joins TRBV7-2 and TRBJ2-3; 7 bases fit TRBD2. The CDR3 has 16 amino acids. V lost 4 bases, J lost 4 bases, and 11 bases stayed unmatched. Germline lookup yields CDR1 SGHTA and CDR2 FQGNSA. In DNA form, the CDR3 reads TGTGCCAGCAGCTCCCAACTAGCGCAGTTCGCAGATACGCAGTATTTT. It codes for CASSSQLAQFADTQYF.

The rearrangement links TRBV4-2 to TRBJ1-1; D possibly corresponds to TRBD1 (6 bases). Germline V gene data show CDR1 as LGHNA and CDR2 as YNFKEQ. Trimming pared 0 bases from V and 2 bases from J, leaving 13 bases between. This CDR3 comprises 16 residues. CDR3 sequence: CASSQELGARNTEAFF. In DNA, the CDR3 is TGTGCCAGCAGCCAAGAGTTGGGGGCCAGAAACACTGAAGCTTTCTTT.

To note about this clonotype: The junction departs from the called germline gene at one end, perhaps through a read error. This chain connects TRBV6-1 to TRBJ1-1; 11 bases are a match to TRBD1. Germline V gene sequence: CDR1 MNHNS, CDR2 SASEGT. CDR3 length: 15 residues. DNA for the CDR3: TGCGCCAGCAGTGCTTGGACAGGGGGCGGCGGAGAAGCTTTCTTT. This encodes CASSAWTGGGGEAFF.

In its sample, this clonotype was seen many times. The chain recombines TRBV10-3 with TRBJ2-5; 7 positions agree with TRBD2. V was pared by 11 bases and J by 4 bases, with 10 bases of the junction left unmatched. This CDR3 comprises 13 residues. Germline V gene sequence: CDR1 ENHRY, CDR2 SYGVKD. The CDR3 region has the DNA TGTGCCGCCGGGGGGTTGGTGGGAGAGACCCAGTACTTC. Protein: CAAGGLVGETQYF.

This chain connects TRBV10-3 to TRBJ2-5; 7 nucleotides agree with TRBD1. The J segment lost 5 bases and the V segment lost 6 bases, leaving 9 bases of the junction unmatched. CDR1 ENHRY and CDR2 SYGVKD come from the germline V gene. The CDR3 loop spans 14 amino acids. The CDR3 here is CAISTDRDSETQYF. CDR3 DNA sequence: TGTGCCATCAGCACTGACAGGGATAGCGAGACCCAGTACTTC.

In this sample, this clonotype turned up many times. The genes are TRBV18 and TRBJ1-5; no definite D call. Trimming removed 2 bases from V and 2 bases from J, with 10 bases in between. CDR1 and CDR2 from the germline V gene are KGHSH and LQKENI. This CDR3 contains 15 residues. CDR3 DNA sequence: TGTGCCAGCTCACCAGCCGCGAATGGCAATCAGCCCCAGCATTTT. Its translation: CASSPAANGNQPQHF.